Presented here are 4 T cell receptor beta chains from one specimen sequenced in a study of cytomegalovirus exposure and HLA in healthy donors. Primers: 60 Vbeta forward and 13 Jbeta reverse. Profiling relied on immunoSEQ multiplex PCR, and the TCRdb table lists in-frame clones only, not all of them. The table for this sample gives 120,000 to 150,000 clones. Input material: PBMCs. These receptors came from a woman between 45 and 60 years old in good health and CMV-seronegative.

V gene TRBV10-3 combines with J gene TRBJ2-1, with D possibly being TRBD1 (5 bases). V was trimmed by 9 bases and J by 4 bases, leaving 16 bases between them. This CDR3 is 14 amino acids long. The germline V gene encodes CDR1 ENHRY and CDR2 SYGVKD. The CDR3 spells CAIQQGLHYNEQFF. Written as DNA, the CDR3 is TGTGCCATACAGCAGGGCTTGCATTACAATGAGCAGTTCTTC.

The V and J genes are TRBV27 and TRBJ1-5, with D perhaps matching TRBD1 (6 bases). CDR1 MNHEY and CDR2 SMNVEV come from the germline V gene (reference sequence). V was shortened by 4 bases and J by 5 bases, with 15 bases between the two germline ends. The CDR3 loop spans 15 amino acids. CDR3 protein: CASSSLPGQYQPQHF. CDR3 DNA: TGTGCCAGCAGTTCACTCCCGGGACAATATCAGCCCCAGCATTTT.

This chain connects TRBV2 to TRBJ2-2, with 7 bases aligning to TRBD2. This CDR3 is built from 12 residues. Germline CDR1 SNHLY, CDR2 FYNNEI. The CDR3 region is CVGGDFNGELFF. In DNA form, the CDR3 reads TGTGTGGGAGGGGACTTCAACGGGGAGCTGTTTTTT. Combining the CDR3 with reference TRBV2 and TRBJ2-2 gives the whole variable domain EPEVTQTPSHQVTQMGQEVILRCVPISNHLYFYWYRQILGQKVEFLVSFYNNEISEKSEIFDDQFSVERPDGSNFTLKIRSTKLEDSAMYFCVGGDFNGELFFGEGSRLTVL.

The chain has TRBV6-1 and TRBJ1-3, with 7 bases identical to TRBD1. Trimming took 7 bases from V and 4 from J; bases not matched to a gene: 7. Germline values: CDR1 MNHNS, CDR2 SASEGT. The CDR3 runs 14 residues. CDR3 region: CASKSQGGGNTIYF. CDR3 bases: TGTGCCAGCAAGTCCCAGGGGGGAGGAAACACCATATATTTT.